These 19 T cell receptor beta chains were all obtained from the same sample, sequenced in a study of long-term antiretroviral therapy in people with HIV. Run at survey level, the immunoSEQ assay was version v3.0. This table comes from immunoSEQ multiplex PCR, and its TCRdb copy is limited to in-frame clones, with some not included. The sample lists over 20,000 clones; over 80% were seen once. Sequenced here: unsorted PBMCs, sampled 1.6 years after starting antiretroviral therapy. All receptors derive from a man in his forties with HIV.

V usage is TRBV2 and J usage is TRBJ2-2, with TRBD1 identical over 8 bases. The CDR3 has 14 residues. The V segment lost 6 bases and the J segment 4 bases; nucleotides outside the gene matches: 4. The germline CDR1 and CDR2 sequences are SNHLY and FYNNEI. The CDR3 DNA is TGTGCCAGCAGCGGGACAGGTCCCACCGGGGAGCTGTTTTTT. It encodes CASSGTGPTGELFF.

This clone showed up just a few times. The rearrangement uses TRBV5-6 and TRBJ1-6; 9 positions agree with TRBD1. The CDR3 covers 14 residues. Germline assignment: CDR1 SGHDT and CDR2 YYEEEE. The V segment lost 4 bases and the J segment 7 bases; nucleotides outside the gene matches: 3. The CDR3, as DNA: TGTGCCAGCAGCCCGGGACAGGGAAATTCACCCCTCCACTTT. This codes for CASSPGQGNSPLHF.

CDR3: CASSTPTGRKNSPLHF. CDR3 coding DNA: TGTGCCAGCAGTACACCGACAGGGAGGAAGAATTCACCCCTCCACTTT. The chain links TRBV2 to TRBJ1-6; 7 bases align to TRBD1. CDR3 length equals 16 residues. V lost 5 bases, J lost 7 bases, and 11 bases stayed unmatched. Germline CDR1 reads SNHLY; CDR2 reads FYNNEI.

This clone was picked up one time. This chain connects TRBV5-1 to TRBJ1-5, with D possibly TRBD1 on 5 matching bases. The V gene's germline CDR1 is SGHRS and CDR2 YFSETQ. This CDR3 is 13 amino acids long. Trimming took off 4 bases at V and 4 bases at J, with 9 bases between the two ends. CDR3 coding DNA: TGCGCCAGCAGCCCGGGGGGGAATCAGCCCCAGCATTTT. It yields the protein CASSPGGNQPQHF.

The gene calls are TRBV15 and TRBJ2-1, with a tentative D call TRBD2 (5 bases). The germline CDR1 and CDR2 sequences are LNHNV and YYDKDF (reference sequence). Trimming stripped 2 bases from V and 0 bases from J, with 8 bases between. The CDR3 is 15 residues long. CDR3 sequence reads: CATSRLGSSYNEQFF. The CDR3 DNA reads as TGTGCCACCAGCAGACTGGGGAGCTCCTACAATGAGCAGTTCTTC.

The chain recombines TRBV7-6 with TRBJ2-3; 12 nucleotides align to TRBD2. V dropped 2 bases and J dropped 2; count of bases not matched to a gene: 11. Germline V gives CDR1 SGHVS, CDR2 FNYEAQ. This CDR3 spans 19 amino acids. The CDR3 bases are TGTGCCAGCAGCTTAACGCCTAGCGGGGGGGCCGTGGTCACAGATACGCAGTATTTT. This gives the protein CASSLTPSGGAVVTDTQYF.

The gene calls are TRBV11-2 and TRBJ2-7, with D perhaps TRBD1 or TRBD2 (5 bases each). The CDR3 consists of 16 residues. V was shortened by 1 base and J by 5 bases, with 18 bases between the two germline ends. CDR1 and CDR2 from the germline V gene are SGHAT and FQNNGV. DNA for the CDR3: TGTGCCAGCAGCTTAGGCCTAGCAGGGTCGTTCAACGAGCAGTACTTC. This translates into CASSLGLAGSFNEQYF.

The chain has TRBV7-3 and TRBJ2-3; D unclear. This CDR3 comprises 13 residues. Germline values: CDR1 SGHTA, CDR2 FQGTGA. Between the trimmed V and J ends, which lost 5 bases and 4 bases, there was a span of 10 bases. The CDR3 protein is CASSGEPADTQYF. The CDR3 coding sequence is TGTGCCAGCAGCGGAGAGCCAGCAGATACGCAGTATTTT.

The chain joins TRBV19 to TRBJ2-5, with TRBD2 matching 10 bases. Germline CDR1 and CDR2: LNHDA and SQIVND (reference sequence). With V trimmed by 4 bases and J by 0 bases, 5 bases remained unmatched. The CDR3 has 16 residues. The CDR3 DNA sequence: TGTGCCAGTAGTAGAGGGACTAGCGTGTACCAAGAGACCCAGTACTTC. Translating it yields CASSRGTSVYQETQYF.

V and J are TRBV5-1 and TRBJ1-5; a possible D gene is TRBD1 (5 bases). Per the germline V gene, CDR1 is SGHRS and CDR2 is YFSETQ. This CDR3 contains 15 residues. V was pared by 0 bases and J by 2 bases, with 9 bases between. DNA for the CDR3: TGCGCCAGCAGCTTGGCCGGGGACGGCAATCAGCCCCAGCATTTT. This gives the protein CASSLAGDGNQPQHF.

V gene TRBV11-3 combines with J gene TRBJ2-2; D possibly uses TRBD1 or TRBD2 (6 bases each). The V gene lost 5 bases and the J gene lost 0 bases, with 22 bases spanning the gap. The CDR3 spans 19 residues. CDR1 is SGHNT and CDR2 is YENEEA in the germline V gene. Here the CDR3 DNA reads TGTGCCAGCAGCCTTCTCCTATACGAGGGGGGACCGAACACCGGGGAGCTGTTTTTT. Protein: CASSLLLYEGGPNTGELFF.

The chain couples TRBV5-1 to TRBJ2-7; TRBD2 agrees at 7 bases. V gave up 0 bases and J gave up 2 bases; unmatched junction bases: 8. Germline CDR1 is SGHRS and CDR2 is YFSETQ. This CDR3 comprises 16 residues. The CDR3 DNA reads as TGCGCCAGCAGCTTGGACGTACGGGGAGGGCCCTACGAGCAGTACTTC. Residues: CASSLDVRGGPYEQYF.

The chain has TRBV7-8 and TRBJ1-5, with D unclear. The CDR3 runs to 17 residues. Per germline, CDR1 SGHVS and CDR2 FQNEAQ. V was pared by 1 base and J by 3 bases, with 16 bases between. The CDR3 nucleotides read TGTGCCAGCAGCTTAGGGAGGCTGAGGGTCTACAATCAGCCCCAGCATTTT. This sequence encodes CASSLGRLRVYNQPQHF.

This clone was detected only a few times. V usage is TRBV6-1 and J usage is TRBJ1-5, with unresolved D. The CDR3 runs 15 residues. The germline V gene has CDR1 MNHNS and CDR2 SASEGT. Between the trimmed V and J ends, which lost 5 bases and 3 bases, there was a span of 14 bases. CDR3 sequence reads: CASSTQHLDNQPQHF. The CDR3 DNA sequence: TGTGCCAGCAGTACACAACACTTAGACAATCAGCCCCAGCATTTT.

This chain links TRBV6-1 with TRBJ2-7; a possible D gene is TRBD1 (6 bases). Per germline, CDR1 MNHNS and CDR2 SASEGT. V was cut by 4 bases and J by 4 bases, with 14 bases left in between. The CDR3 runs to 14 residues. CDR3 in amino acids: CASSGRTALYEQYF. CDR3 bases: TGTGCCAGCAGTGGCAGGACAGCCTTATACGAGCAGTACTTC.

The chain combines TRBV5-1 with TRBJ2-1; 12 bases agree with TRBD2. The CDR3 is 15 amino acids. Looked up from germline, CDR1 is SGHRS and CDR2 is YFSETQ. After removal of 4 bases from V and 7 bases from J, the junction contained 6 bases not matched to a gene. CDR3: CASSRLAGDGNEQFF. Written as DNA, the CDR3 is TGCGCCAGCAGCCGACTAGCGGGAGATGGGAATGAGCAGTTCTTC.

J is TRBJ2-2 and V is TRBV19; 14 nucleotides align to TRBD2. Germline CDR1 is LNHDA and CDR2 is SQIVND (reference sequence). This CDR3 spans 19 amino acids. The trim removed 7 bases at V and 2 bases at J, leaving 12 bases unmatched. CDR3 in amino acids: CASTHYRLAGGENTGELFF. The CDR3 nucleotides read TGTGCCAGTACTCATTATCGACTAGCGGGAGGGGAAAACACCGGGGAGCTGTTTTTT.

This chain joins TRBV5-4 and TRBJ2-1; possibly TRBD2 for D (5 bases). Trimming shortened V by 4 bases and J by 4 bases, and 9 bases separated the two germline ends. Germline V CDR1 and CDR2: SGHNT, YYREEE (reference sequence). The CDR3 spans 13 residues. DNA for the CDR3: TGTGCCAGCAGCCCTCGGGGATACAATGAGCAGTTCTTC. Translating gives CASSPRGYNEQFF.

This clone was counted a single time. The rearrangement uses TRBV9 and TRBJ2-1; tentatively, D is TRBD1 (5 bases). Per germline, CDR1 SGDLS and CDR2 YYNGEE. V was clipped by 3 bases and J by 0 bases, with 13 bases between them. This CDR3 has 16 amino acids. CDR3 DNA sequence: TGTGCCAGCAGCGAGGAAATTGACAGCTCCTACAATGAGCAGTTCTTC. It codes for CASSEEIDSSYNEQFF.